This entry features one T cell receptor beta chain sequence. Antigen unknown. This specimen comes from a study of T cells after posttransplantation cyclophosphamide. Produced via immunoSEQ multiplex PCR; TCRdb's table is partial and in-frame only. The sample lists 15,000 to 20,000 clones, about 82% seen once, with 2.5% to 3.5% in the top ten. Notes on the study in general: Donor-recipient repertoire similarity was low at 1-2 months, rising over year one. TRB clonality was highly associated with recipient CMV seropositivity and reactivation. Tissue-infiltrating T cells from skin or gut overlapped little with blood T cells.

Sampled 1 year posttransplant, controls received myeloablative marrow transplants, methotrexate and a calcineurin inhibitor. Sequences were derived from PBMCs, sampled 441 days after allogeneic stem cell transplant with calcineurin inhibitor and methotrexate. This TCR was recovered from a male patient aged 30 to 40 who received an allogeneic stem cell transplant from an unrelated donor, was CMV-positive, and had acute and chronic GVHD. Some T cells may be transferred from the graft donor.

CDR3: CASSYAGFQRRSEAFF. The CDR3 bases are TGTGCCAGCAGTTACGCCGGATTTCAAAGGCGGTCTGAAGCTTTCTTT. The chain has TRBV6-5 and TRBJ1-1, with D unclear. Trimming left V 2 bases short and J 6 bases short, with 19 bases between. The length of the CDR3 is 16 residues. Looked up from germline, CDR1 is MNHEY and CDR2 is SVGAGI.